This T cell receptor beta chain was identified in a study of regulatory T cells in long-lasting Graves disease. Time point: newly diagnosed GD, antithyroid drugs for less than 3 months. PBMC RNA served as the TCR library source. This clonotype occurred many times. Germline-derived CDR1 and CDR2 are SQVTM and ANQGSEA. The CDR3 extends over 13 amino acids. The V gene lost 3 bases and the J gene lost 8 bases, with 16 bases spanning the gap. Relying on iRepertoire HTBI primers and Arm-PCR of CDR3 regions, the team built TCR beta libraries. TCRdb independently ran MiXCR on the multiplex PCR reads; one entry per CDR3 protein. In the table there are 600,000 to 650,000 distinct CDR3 sequences, 16% of which are singletons. This sample also belongs to another study, concerning T cells in Graves' hyperthyroidism and ophthalmopathy.

Here the sequenced sample was peripheral blood mononuclear cells (PBMCs), taken at new diagnosis, from a patient treated with antithyroid drugs. The clonotype was recovered from a young woman with Graves disease. The V gene is TRBV29-1, the J gene TRBJ2-5, with TRBD2 as a possible D gene (5 bases). CDR3 coding DNA: TGCAGCGTTGATCTGGGCAGCGGTCGAACCCAGTACTTC. Protein product: CSVDLGSGRTQYF.